Presented here are 26 T cell receptor beta chains from one specimen sequenced in a study of blood T cell repertoires in COVID-19. TCRdb's table, derived via immunoSEQ multiplex PCR, lists solely in-frame clones and lacks some. The sample carries about 110,000 clones, 82% recorded once. Sequencing was done on a sample of peripheral blood. Receptor source: a woman aged 55-70 years with acute or convalescent COVID-19.

The chain couples TRBV7-6 to TRBJ1-2; TRBD1 matches 8 bases. The V gene end was trimmed by 3 bases and the J gene end by 1 base; junction bases not matched to a gene: 7. The CDR3 is made up of 16 amino acids. Per the germline V gene, CDR1 is SGHVS and CDR2 is FNYEAQ. This CDR3 reads CASSFGTGLLNYGYTF. The CDR3 DNA reads TGTGCCAGCAGCTTTGGGACAGGCCTCCTTAACTATGGCTACACCTTC.

The chain links TRBV28 to TRBJ1-6; D unresolved. The germline gives CDR1 MDHEN, CDR2 SYDVKM. V was pared by 5 bases and J by 7 bases, with 12 bases between. This CDR3 region has 14 residues. CDR3 in amino acids: CASSTAGRNSPLHF. The CDR3 DNA reads as TGTGCCAGCAGTACGGCGGGGAGAAATTCACCCCTCCACTTT. Drawing the rest from reference TRBV28 and TRBJ1-6, the complete variable domain is DVKVTQSSRYLVKRTGEKVFLECVQDMDHENMFWYRQDPGLGLRLIYFSYDVKMKEKGDIPEGYSVSREKKERFSLILESASTNQTSMYLCASSTAGRNSPLHFGNGTRLTVT.

The rearrangement links TRBV4-3 to TRBJ1-3; D gene uncertain. There are 14 residues in the CDR3. Germline values: CDR1 LGHNA, CDR2 YSLEER. Trimming pared 2 bases from V and 4 bases from J, leaving 9 bases between. The CDR3, as DNA: TGCGCCAGCAGCCAACAAACGCAGGGAAACACCATATATTTT. This gives the protein CASSQQTQGNTIYF.

V is TRBV6-5 and J is TRBJ1-2; D remains unclear. CDR1 is MNHEY, CDR2 SVGAGI, per germline. Trimming stripped 2 bases from V and 5 bases from J, with 6 bases between. The CDR3 runs to 12 residues. The CDR3 loop reads CASSYLGYGYTF. The CDR3 region has the DNA TGTGCCAGCAGTTACCTAGGTTATGGCTACACCTTC.

This clone was detected once. The rearrangement uses TRBV19 and TRBJ2-3, with 12 positions matching TRBD2. V gave up 4 bases and J gave up 7 bases; unmatched junction bases: 3. The length of the CDR3 is 14 residues. Germline CDR1 is LNHDA and CDR2 is SQIVND (reference sequence). This CDR3 is CASSTSGGVNTQYF. The CDR3 region has the DNA TGTGCCAGTAGTACTAGCGGGGGGGTTAATACGCAGTATTTT. Supplemented by reference TRBV19 and TRBJ2-3, the full variable domain reads DGGITQSPKYLFRKEGQNVTLSCEQNLNHDAMYWYRQDPGQGLRLIYYSQIVNDFQKGDIAEGYSVSREKKESFPLTVTSAQKNPTAFYLCASSTSGGVNTQYFGPGTRLTVL.

J is TRBJ1-5 and V is TRBV2, with 10 bases that match TRBD1. There are 14 residues in the CDR3. Trimming cost V 8 bases and J 6 bases; bases outside gene matches: 7. CDR1 is SNHLY, CDR2 FYNNEI, per germline. CDR3 coding DNA: TGTGCCAGCTCCGGGACAGGGGCGATTCAGCCCCAGCATTTT. Translation gives CASSGTGAIQPQHF. The full variable domain, rest sourced from reference TRBV2 and TRBJ1-5, is EPEVTQTPSHQVTQMGQEVILRCVPISNHLYFYWYRQILGQKVEFLVSFYNNEISEKSEIFDDQFSVERPDGSNFTLKIRSTKLEDSAMYFCASSGTGAIQPQHFGDGTRLSIL.

The rearrangement joins TRBV7-6 to TRBJ1-3; D is ambiguous. The CDR3 contains 17 residues. Trimming took 2 bases from V and 0 from J, leaving 14 bases between them. Per germline, CDR1 SGHVS and CDR2 FNYEAQ. The CDR3 DNA reads TGTGCCAGCAGCTTATCACACACGGGGAGCTCTGGAAACACCATATATTTT. Protein product: CASSLSHTGSSGNTIYF.

V usage is TRBV24-1 and J usage is TRBJ2-5; D may be TRBD2 (6 bases). Germline-derived CDR1 and CDR2 are KGHDR and SFDVKD. Trimming left V 4 bases short and J 2 bases short, with 13 bases between. The CDR3 is 15 amino acids. CDR3 in DNA: TGTGCCACCAGTGACCTGGGACTTTTACAAGAGACCCAGTACTTC. The encoded protein is CATSDLGLLQETQYF.

V gene TRBV19 combines with J gene TRBJ1-1; 10 bases line up with TRBD1. Germline lookup yields CDR1 LNHDA and CDR2 SQIVND (reference sequence). J lost 11 bases, V lost 6 bases, and 12 bases had no gene match. The CDR3 is 14 residues long. This CDR3 reads CASRRGQGEGSAFF. CDR3 coding DNA: TGTGCCAGTAGAAGAGGACAGGGGGAAGGTTCGGCTTTCTTT. The full variable domain, in which reference TRBV19 and TRBJ1-1 provide the parts outside the CDR3, is DGGITQSPKYLFRKEGQNVTLSCEQNLNHDAMYWYRQDPGQGLRLIYYSQIVNDFQKGDIAEGYSVSREKKESFPLTVTSAQKNPTAFYLCASRRGQGEGSAFFGQGTRLTVV.

J is TRBJ1-6 and V is TRBV4-3, with no clear D. Trimming left V 1 base short and J 1 base short, with 5 bases between. CDR1 and CDR2 (germline): LGHNA, YSLEER. This CDR3 spans 15 amino acids. The CDR3 DNA follows: TGCGCCAGCAGCCAAGTAGAGTCCTATAATTCACCCCTCCACTTT. Its translation is CASSQVESYNSPLHF.

In DNA form, the CDR3 reads TGTGCCAGCAGCCAGCGGGGTTACTATGAGCAGTTCTTC. Amino acids: CASSQRGYYEQFF. This chain uses TRBV5-6 with TRBJ2-1; TRBD2 agrees at 7 bases. Germline V CDR1 and CDR2: SGHDT, YYEEEE. This CDR3 region has 13 residues. V gave up 4 bases and J gave up 8 bases; unmatched junction bases: 6. The full variable domain, in which reference TRBV5-6 and TRBJ2-1 provide the parts outside the CDR3, is DAGVTQSPTHLIKTRGQQVTLRCSPKSGHDTVSWYQQALGQGPQFIFQYYEEEERQRGNFPDRFSGHQFPNYSSELNVNALLLGDSALYLCASSQRGYYEQFFGPGTRLTVL.

The V call is TRBV6-4, the J call TRBJ2-7; 8 bases agree with TRBD1. There are 15 residues in the CDR3. The germline gives CDR1 MRHNA, CDR2 SNTAGT. V lost 3 bases, J lost 4 bases, and 8 bases stayed unmatched. This chain's CDR3 is CASSEPRTGRYEQYF. DNA of the CDR3: TGTGCCAGCAGTGAGCCCCGGACAGGGAGGTACGAGCAGTACTTC.

This clone was detected a few times. The genes are TRBV6-5 and TRBJ1-4; 8 nucleotides match TRBD1. V shed 2 bases, J shed 10 bases, and the junction held 3 bases outside the gene matches. The germline CDR1 and CDR2 sequences are MNHEY and SVGAGI. The CDR3 runs 13 residues. The CDR3 coding sequence is TGTGCCAGCAGTTACACCACAGGGGGAAAACTGTTTTTT. This gives the protein CASSYTTGGKLFF.

The V and J genes are TRBV19 and TRBJ1-1, with D possibly matching TRBD1 (6 bases). Trimming took off 6 bases at V and 7 bases at J, with 18 bases between the two ends. The CDR3 extends over 14 amino acids. Germline values: CDR1 LNHDA, CDR2 SQIVND (reference sequence). The CDR3 DNA is TGTGCCAGTAGCTTTTCCCAGGGGTCGGGTGAAGCTTTCTTT. This gives the protein CASSFSQGSGEAFF.

The V and J genes are TRBV5-1 and TRBJ1-1; 8 bases map to TRBD1. The CDR3 runs to 14 residues. V lost 4 bases and J lost 5; bases outside the gene matches: 7. Germline CDR1 SGHRS, CDR2 YFSETQ. CDR3 residues: CASSEGTGRTEAFF. CDR3 nucleotides: TGCGCCAGCAGCGAAGGGACAGGTCGGACTGAAGCTTTCTTT.

This chain joins TRBV3-1 (or the pseudogene TRBV3-2) and TRBJ1-6, with 8 bases lining up with TRBD1. The germline V gene encodes CDR1 LGHDT and CDR2 YNNKEL (reference sequence). The CDR3 length is 16 residues. V lost 1 base to trimming and J lost 9 bases; unmatched junction nucleotides: 8. The CDR3 sequence is CASSQGGGTGASPLHF. The CDR3 DNA is TGTGCCAGCAGCCAAGGGGGGGGGACAGGAGCTTCACCCCTCCACTTT.

J is TRBJ2-3 and V is TRBV6-5; D perhaps matches TRBD2 (7 bases). This CDR3 has 15 residues. Trimming took off 0 bases at V and 7 bases at J, with 14 bases between the two ends. Germline-derived CDR1 and CDR2 are MNHEY and SVGAGI. The CDR3 sequence is CASSYSVGGRYTQYF. The CDR3 region has the DNA TGTGCCAGCAGTTACTCGGTGGGGGGGCGGTATACGCAGTATTTT.

This chain connects TRBV12-3 or TRBV12-4 to TRBJ1-1, with D unclear. Trimming shortened V by 3 bases and J by 8 bases, and 7 bases separated the two germline ends. This CDR3 region has 11 residues. This chain's CDR3 is CASSLSVEAFF. Here the CDR3 DNA reads TGTGCCAGCAGTTTGTCAGTCGAAGCTTTCTTT.

This rearrangement joins TRBV7-3 to TRBJ2-3; TRBD2 agrees at 7 bases. Trimming removed 6 bases from V and 4 bases from J; junction bases left unmatched: 7. Germline CDR1 SGHTA, CDR2 FQGTGA. The CDR3 is 14 amino acids. CDR3 coding DNA: TGTGCCAGCAGGGTCGGGCTAGCGGCAGATACGCAGTATTTT. Protein: CASRVGLAADTQYF.

The chain has TRBV6-5 and TRBJ2-7, with D tentatively TRBD1 (6 bases). The germline CDR1 and CDR2 sequences are MNHEY and SVGAGI. V lost 2 bases and J lost 2, with 13 bases in between. The CDR3 extends over 15 amino acids. Here the CDR3 reads CASSYLAGATYEQYF. The CDR3 DNA reads as TGTGCCAGCAGTTACCTCGCAGGGGCTACCTACGAGCAGTACTTC.

The V call is TRBV30, the J call TRBJ1-5; 7 nucleotides align to TRBD1. V shed 0 bases and J 5 bases; nucleotides not matched to a gene: 4. CDR3 length equals 14 residues. Germline V lookup: CDR1 GTSNPN, CDR2 SVGIG (reference sequence). Written as DNA, the CDR3 is TGTGCCTGGAGTGTAGGGCAGGGGGATCAGCCCCAGCATTTT. Its protein product is CAWSVGQGDQPQHF. Full variable domain (remainder filled in from reference TRBV30 and TRBJ1-5): SQTIHQWPATLVQPVGSPLSLECTVEGTSNPNLYWYRQAAGRGLQLLFYSVGIGQISSEVPQNLSASRPQDRQFILSSKKLLLSDSGFYLCAWSVGQGDQPQHFGDGTRLSIL.

The V gene is TRBV6-1, the J gene TRBJ1-2, with TRBD1 matching over 7 bases. This CDR3 is built from 15 residues. V lost 1 base, J lost 5 bases, and 7 bases stayed unmatched. Germline lookup yields CDR1 MNHNS and CDR2 SASEGT. The CDR3 protein is CASSEEGTELYGYTF. The CDR3 DNA reads TGTGCCAGCAGTGAAGAGGGGACAGAGCTTTATGGCTACACCTTC.

V usage is TRBV29-1 and J usage is TRBJ2-7, with 9 bases identical to TRBD2. The junction had 11 bases not matched to a gene; V was cut back by 5 bases and J by 3 bases. CDR1 and CDR2 from the germline V gene are SQVTM and ANQGSEA. The CDR3 spans 15 residues. CDR3 DNA: TGCAGCGTTCAAGGGTTCGGGACTAGCCGCTACGAGCAGTACTTC. Amino acid sequence: CSVQGFGTSRYEQYF.

The chain employs TRBV7-2 and TRBJ2-5; no reliable D call. The length of the CDR3 is 12 residues. Trimming stripped 3 bases from V and 5 bases from J, with 7 bases between. The germline V gene has CDR1 SGHTA and CDR2 FQGNSA. The CDR3 protein is CASSFLLETQYF. The CDR3, as DNA: TGTGCCAGCAGCTTTCTGTTGGAGACCCAGTACTTC.

The rearrangement uses TRBV4-2 and TRBJ2-7; 12 nucleotides line up with TRBD2. Germline CDR1 LGHNA, CDR2 YNFKEQ. CDR3 size: 15 residues. Losses at the gene ends were 3 bases for V and 0 bases for J; bases not matched to a gene: 0. CDR3 amino acids: CASSQTSGGSYEQYF. As DNA, the CDR3 is TGTGCCAGCAGCCAGACTAGCGGGGGCTCCTACGAGCAGTACTTC.

The CDR3 DNA is TGTGCCAGCACCTCACTCATGAACACTGAAGCTTTCTTT. It encodes CASTSLMNTEAFF. The rearrangement joins TRBV7-2 to TRBJ1-1; D gene ambiguous. Looked up from germline, CDR1 is SGHTA and CDR2 is FQGNSA. The CDR3 covers 13 residues. Trimming shortened V by 7 bases and J by 0 bases, and 9 bases separated the two germline ends.